The source of this TCR beta chain is a study of CD8+CD57+ T cells in acquired aplastic anemia. Note on this clonotype: The antigen is undetermined.

In patients chosen for sequencing, flow cytometry had shown CD8+CD57+ cell expansion. Acquired aplastic anemia of severe grade affected all patients. Study-wide results and caveats: A set of about 30 CD8+ CDR3 sequences was shared between patients and controls, and these sequences appeared highly expressed in patients.

TCR beta VDJ and CDR3 were profiled, and genomic DNA was the template. TCRdb processed the reads anew with MiXCR; each CDR3 protein has one entry. Of 95,000 to 150,000 distinct CDR3 sequences listed, about 43% are singletons. This CDR3 is 15 amino acids long. V was pared by 2 bases and J by 1 base, with 12 bases between. Per the germline V gene, CDR1 is MNHEY and CDR2 is SMNVEV (reference sequence). This clonotype was obtained from a human donor with aplastic anemia. Sequencing was done on a sample of sorted CD4+, CD8+, or CD8+CD57+ T cells (not recorded which) from PBMCs. V usage is TRBV27 and J usage is TRBJ2-7; the D gene is possibly TRBD1 (6 bases). CDR3 bases: TGTGCCAGCAGTTTAGAACAGGGCGCATCCTACGAGCAGTACTTC. This encodes CASSLEQGASYEQYF.